The rows below give T cell receptor beta chains drawn from one sample of a study of early T cells in non-severe SARS-CoV-2 infection. Each CDR3 protein gets one entry after TCRdb re-called the 5' RACE reads with MiXCR. The sample comprises about 25,000 distinct CDR3 sequences, around 5.4% of which are singletons, and 2.4% rests with the top ten. What was sequenced was whole blood. These receptors all come from an adult who was a healthcare worker with PCR-confirmed SARS-CoV-2 infection or an uninfected control (not recorded which). The CDR3 runs from the conserved cysteine through the conserved F or W. A D gene is named only where the DNA matches it firmly. The size field is filled for only some rows; it gives once, few, many or a size class.

D gene: NA; clone size: many; CDR3 length: 15; V gene: TRBV6-6; J gene: TRBJ2-7; CDR3 DNA: TGTGCCAGCAGCCTCGGAGGGGTGGGCTCCTACGAGCAGTACTTC; CDR3 protein: CASSLGGVGSYEQYF
D gene: NA; clone size: few; CDR3 length: 15; V gene: TRBV6-6; J gene: TRBJ2-7; CDR3 DNA: TGTGCCAGCAGTCCCTCGGGCAGGGGGGTTTACGAGCAGTACTTC; CDR3 protein: CASSPSGRGVYEQYF
D gene: NA; clone size: NA; CDR3 length: 14; V gene: TRBV3-1; J gene: TRBJ1-6; CDR3 DNA: TGTGCCAGCAGCCATTCCAGTGGGCTTTCACCCCTCCACTTT; CDR3 protein: CASSHSSGLSPLHF
D gene: TRBD1; clone size: many; CDR3 length: 14; V gene: TRBV20-1; J gene: TRBJ2-7; CDR3 DNA: TGCAGTGCTAGAGATGCGACAGGGTACGACGAGCAGTACTTC; CDR3 protein: CSARDATGYDEQYF
D gene: TRBD2; clone size: many; CDR3 length: 16; V gene: TRBV11-2; J gene: TRBJ2-3; CDR3 DNA: TGTGCCAGCAGCCCCATAGCGGGGGGGCGATTGGATACGCAGTATTTT; CDR3 protein: CASSPIAGGRLDTQYF
D gene: NA; clone size: many; CDR3 length: 19; V gene: TRBV7-6; J gene: TRBJ2-5; CDR3 DNA: TGTGCCAGCAGCTTAGCGGTTTACGCGGTCAGGGGATCAGGAGAGACCCAGTACTTC; CDR3 protein: CASSLAVYAVRGSGETQYF
D gene: TRBD1; clone size: many; CDR3 length: 16; V gene: TRBV11-3; J gene: TRBJ2-1; CDR3 DNA: TGTGCCAGCAGCCAGGCCGGGACAGGGGGCTACAATGAGCAGTTCTTC; CDR3 protein: CASSQAGTGGYNEQFF
D gene: NA; clone size: many; CDR3 length: 13; V gene: TRBV20-1; J gene: TRBJ1-1; CDR3 DNA: TGCAGTGCTGAAAAGAACATGAACACTGAAGCTTTCTTT; CDR3 protein: CSAEKNMNTEAFF
D gene: NA; clone size: many; CDR3 length: 14; V gene: TRBV7-9; J gene: TRBJ1-1; CDR3 DNA: TGTGCCAGCAGCTTACACGGGGGATCCCCTGAAGCTTTCTTT; CDR3 protein: CASSLHGGSPEAFF
D gene: TRBD1; clone size: many; CDR3 length: 14; V gene: TRBV29-1; J gene: TRBJ1-5; CDR3 DNA: TGCAGCGTTGCCCCGGGACAGGGGCTACAGCCCCAGCATTTT; CDR3 protein: CSVAPGQGLQPQHF
D gene: NA; clone size: many; CDR3 length: 15; V gene: TRBV2; J gene: TRBJ1-2; CDR3 DNA: TGTGCCAGCAGTGAAACCGGGACGGGGGACTATGGCTACACCTTC; CDR3 protein: CASSETGTGDYGYTF
D gene: TRBD1; clone size: many; CDR3 length: 14; V gene: TRBV6-6; J gene: TRBJ1-1; CDR3 DNA: TGTGCCAGTGGTACAGGGGCCGGATACACTGAAGCTTTCTTT; CDR3 protein: CASGTGAGYTEAFF
D gene: NA; clone size: medium-sized; CDR3 length: 14; V gene: TRBV6-2/TRBV6-3; J gene: TRBJ1-5; CDR3 DNA: TGTGCCAGCAGTGGTCACGATAGCAATCAGCCCCAGCATTTT; CDR3 protein: CASSGHDSNQPQHF
D gene: NA; clone size: many; CDR3 length: 13; V gene: TRBV6-6; J gene: TRBJ1-1; CDR3 DNA: TGTGCCAGCAGTCCCTCAGGGTCCACTGAAGCTTTCTTT; CDR3 protein: CASSPSGSTEAFF
D gene: NA; clone size: many; CDR3 length: 14; V gene: TRBV7-2; J gene: TRBJ2-7; CDR3 DNA: TGTGCCAGCAGCCCGTCCCCGACAGGTCTGATGCGGTACTTC; CDR3 protein: CASSPSPTGLMRYF
D gene: NA; clone size: many; CDR3 length: 14; V gene: TRBV24-1; J gene: TRBJ2-3; CDR3 DNA: TGTGCCACCAGTGAGTGGGGGCGCGCAGATACGCAGTATTTT; CDR3 protein: CATSEWGRADTQYF
D gene: NA; clone size: NA; CDR3 length: 15; V gene: TRBV5-1; J gene: TRBJ2-2; CDR3 DNA: TGCGCCAGCAGCTTGGGACAGACGAACACCGGGGAGCTGTTTTTT; CDR3 protein: CASSLGQTNTGELFF
D gene: TRBD2; clone size: few; CDR3 length: 16; V gene: TRBV7-2; J gene: TRBJ2-2; CDR3 DNA: TGTGCCAGCAGCTTAGTAGCGGGGGCGAACACCGGGGAGCTGTTTTTT; CDR3 protein: CASSLVAGANTGELFF
D gene: TRBD1; clone size: few; CDR3 length: 14; V gene: TRBV20-1; J gene: TRBJ2-2; CDR3 DNA: TGCAGTGCTAGGAATAACAGGGGTTCCGGGGAGCTGTTTTTT; CDR3 protein: CSARNNRGSGELFF
D gene: NA; clone size: many; CDR3 length: 15; V gene: TRBV7-2; J gene: TRBJ2-5; CDR3 DNA: TGTGCCAGCAGCTGGGACCAGGGGATTCGCGAGACCCAGTACTTC; CDR3 protein: CASSWDQGIRETQYF
D gene: TRBD1; clone size: medium-sized; CDR3 length: 15; V gene: TRBV7-8; J gene: TRBJ2-7; CDR3 DNA: TGTGCCAGCAGCCCTCGACAGGGCCCCTCCTACGAGCAGTACTTC; CDR3 protein: CASSPRQGPSYEQYF
D gene: NA; clone size: many; CDR3 length: 13; V gene: TRBV29-1; J gene: TRBJ2-7; CDR3 DNA: TGCAGCGTGACGGGCCCTCGAAAATACGAGCAGTACTTC; CDR3 protein: CSVTGPRKYEQYF
D gene: NA; clone size: medium-sized; CDR3 length: 13; V gene: TRBV5-6; J gene: TRBJ2-7; CDR3 DNA: TGTGCCAGCAGCTCCCGGGTTTACTACGAGCAGTACTTC; CDR3 protein: CASSSRVYYEQYF
D gene: NA; clone size: many; CDR3 length: 14; V gene: TRBV4-3; J gene: TRBJ2-5; CDR3 DNA: TGCGCCAGCAGCCAAGAGCTGTTCGGGGGGACCCAGTACTTC; CDR3 protein: CASSQELFGGTQYF
D gene: NA; clone size: NA; CDR3 length: 16; V gene: TRBV2; J gene: TRBJ2-1; CDR3 DNA: TGTGCCAGCCTTTTCAAGGGAGGGGGCTCCTACAATGAGCAGTTCTTC; CDR3 protein: CASLFKGGGSYNEQFF
D gene: TRBD1; clone size: many; CDR3 length: 18; V gene: TRBV6-4; J gene: TRBJ2-7; CDR3 DNA: TGTGCCAGTTTCCCGGGACAGGGGGCGCATTTCTCGTCCTACGAGCAGTACTTC; CDR3 protein: CASFPGQGAHFSSYEQYF
D gene: NA; clone size: many; CDR3 length: 12; V gene: TRBV11-2; J gene: TRBJ2-3; CDR3 DNA: TGTGCCAGCAGACGGGACTCCGATACGCAGTATTTT; CDR3 protein: CASRRDSDTQYF
D gene: NA; clone size: few; CDR3 length: 16; V gene: TRBV6-2/TRBV6-3; J gene: TRBJ2-1; CDR3 DNA: TGTGCCAGCAGTTACTCGGCGCGTGGGTATAACAATGAGCAGTTCTTC; CDR3 protein: CASSYSARGYNNEQFF
D gene: NA; clone size: few; CDR3 length: 15; V gene: TRBV6-2/TRBV6-3; J gene: TRBJ1-5; CDR3 DNA: TGTGCCAGCAGTCCAAGCCCGGGCGGCACTCAGCCCCAGCATTTT; CDR3 protein: CASSPSPGGTQPQHF
D gene: TRBD1; clone size: NA; CDR3 length: 14; V gene: TRBV5-6; J gene: TRBJ1-2; CDR3 DNA: TGTGCCAGCAGCCGGATCGACAGGGGCTATGGCTACACCTTC; CDR3 protein: CASSRIDRGYGYTF
D gene: NA; clone size: many; CDR3 length: 14; V gene: TRBV6-5; J gene: TRBJ2-7; CDR3 DNA: TGTGCCAGCAGTTATTACCGGGAAGCCTACGAGCAGTACTTC; CDR3 protein: CASSYYREAYEQYF
D gene: NA; clone size: many; CDR3 length: 16; V gene: TRBV19; J gene: TRBJ1-5; CDR3 DNA: TGTGCCAGTAGTGACCAGACAGGTAGAAACAATCAGCCCCAGCATTTT; CDR3 protein: CASSDQTGRNNQPQHF
D gene: NA; clone size: many; CDR3 length: 14; V gene: TRBV7-9; J gene: TRBJ2-3; CDR3 DNA: TGTGCCAGCAGCTTCGTGGGTGGCCACAATACGCAGTATTTT; CDR3 protein: CASSFVGGHNTQYF
D gene: TRBD2; clone size: NA; CDR3 length: 15; V gene: TRBV20-1; J gene: TRBJ2-1; CDR3 DNA: TGCAGTGCCCCCGGCCGACTAGCGGGGAACAATGAGCAGTTCTTC; CDR3 protein: CSAPGRLAGNNEQFF
D gene: NA; clone size: few; CDR3 length: 14; V gene: TRBV20-1; J gene: TRBJ1-5; CDR3 DNA: TGCAGTGCTAGAGATTATGGGGGTAATCAGCCCCAGCATTTT; CDR3 protein: CSARDYGGNQPQHF
D gene: TRBD2; clone size: NA; CDR3 length: 18; V gene: TRBV28; J gene: TRBJ2-7; CDR3 DNA: TGTGCCAGCTCCACCCCGGCTAGCGGCCTGATGCTAACCTACGAGCAGTACTTC; CDR3 protein: CASSTPASGLMLTYEQYF
D gene: NA; clone size: many; CDR3 length: 16; V gene: TRBV11-2; J gene: TRBJ2-1; CDR3 DNA: TGTGCCAGCAGCCCACAAGGGGGGACCTCCTACAATGAGCAGTTCTTC; CDR3 protein: CASSPQGGTSYNEQFF